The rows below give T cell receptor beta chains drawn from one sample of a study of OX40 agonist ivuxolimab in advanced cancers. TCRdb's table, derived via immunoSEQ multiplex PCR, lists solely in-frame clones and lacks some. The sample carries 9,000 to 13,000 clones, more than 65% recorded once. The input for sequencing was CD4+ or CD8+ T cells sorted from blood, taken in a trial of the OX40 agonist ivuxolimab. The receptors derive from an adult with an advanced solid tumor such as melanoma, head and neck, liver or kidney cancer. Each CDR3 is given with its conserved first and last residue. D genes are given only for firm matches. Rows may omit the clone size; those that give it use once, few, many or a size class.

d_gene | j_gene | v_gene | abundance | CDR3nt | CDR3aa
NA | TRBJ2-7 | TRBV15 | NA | TGTGCCACCAGTGAGTCGGGGGTTGGGTACGAGCAGTACTTC | CATSESGVGYEQYF
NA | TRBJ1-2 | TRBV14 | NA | TGTGCCAGCAGCGTATTTCGTGCTTCCGTGGGCGGCTACACCTTC | CASSVFRASVGGYTF
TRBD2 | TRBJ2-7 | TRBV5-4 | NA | TGTGCCAGCAGCTTAGGGTTGTTAAGCGGGGGAGCGCGCGAGCAGTACTTC | CASSLGLLSGGAREQYF
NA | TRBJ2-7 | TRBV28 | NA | TGTGCCAGCAGTTTACAGCAGAGGGCCTACGAGCAGTACTTC | CASSLQQRAYEQYF
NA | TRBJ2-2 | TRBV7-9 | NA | TGTGCCAGCAGCTTCGGGAGTTTCAACACCGGGGAGCTGTTTTTT | CASSFGSFNTGELFF
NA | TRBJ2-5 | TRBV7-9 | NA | TGTGCCAGCAGCGTCGTGGGGCGAGAGACCCAGTACTTC | CASSVVGRETQYF
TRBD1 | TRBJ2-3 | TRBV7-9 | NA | TGTGCCAGCAGCACAACACAGGGGGCCCGAGGCACAGATACGCAGTATTTT | CASSTTQGARGTDTQYF
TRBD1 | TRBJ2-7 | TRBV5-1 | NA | TGCGCCAGCAGCGGAATAACAGGGGGCGAGCAGTACTTC | CASSGITGGEQYF
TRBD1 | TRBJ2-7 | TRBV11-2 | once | TGTGCCAGCAGCTTAGGGACAGGGGGCTACGAGCAGTACTTC | CASSLGTGGYEQYF
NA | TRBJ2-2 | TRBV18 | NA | TGTGCCAGCTCCCTAGGTTCTTGGGAGGAGCTGTTTTTT | CASSLGSWEELFF
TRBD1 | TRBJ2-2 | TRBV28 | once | TGTGCCAGCAGTTTACCCATCGGACAGGCCGTTGTCGGGGAGCTGTTTTTT | CASSLPIGQAVVGELFF
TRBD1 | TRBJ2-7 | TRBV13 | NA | TGTGCCAGCAGCTTACCCGACAGGGACTACGAGCAGTACTTC | CASSLPDRDYEQYF
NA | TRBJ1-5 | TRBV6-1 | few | TGTGCCAGCAGTGAAGACCCGGCTTTAGCATATCAGCCCCAGCATTTT | CASSEDPALAYQPQHF
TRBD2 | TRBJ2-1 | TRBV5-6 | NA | TGTGCCAGCAGCTTGGTGTTAGCGGGAGAGGTTGAGCAGTTCTTC | CASSLVLAGEVEQFF
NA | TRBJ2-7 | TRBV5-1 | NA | TGCGCCAGCAGCCTGGGGGGACAGTGGGTCTCCTACGAGCAGTACTTC | CASSLGGQWVSYEQYF
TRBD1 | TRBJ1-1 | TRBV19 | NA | TGTGCCAGTAGCCGACAGGGGTTAAACACTGAAGCTTTCTTT | CASSRQGLNTEAFF
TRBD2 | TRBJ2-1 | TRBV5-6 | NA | TGTGCCAGCACTTTGGGGACTAGCCTGGGGGACAATGAGCAGTTCTTC | CASTLGTSLGDNEQFF
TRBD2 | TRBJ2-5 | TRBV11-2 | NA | TGTGCCAGCAGCTTAATGTCGGGAGGGGTGGAGACCCAGTACTTC | CASSLMSGGVETQYF
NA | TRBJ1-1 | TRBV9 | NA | TGTGCCAGCAGCCCCCAGATACGCGCTGAAGCTTTCTTT | CASSPQIRAEAFF
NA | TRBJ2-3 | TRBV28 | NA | TGTGCCAGCAGCCTTATATTTGCAGATACGCAGTATTTT | CASSLIFADTQYF
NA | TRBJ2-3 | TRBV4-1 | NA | TGCGCCAGCAGCCAAGATAAAAGCATAGATACGCAGTATTTT | CASSQDKSIDTQYF
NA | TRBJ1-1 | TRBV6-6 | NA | TGTGCCGTCCGGGACACCATGAACACTGAAGCTTTCTTT | CAVRDTMNTEAFF
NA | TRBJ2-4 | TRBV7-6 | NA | TGTGCCAGCAGCTTAACGGAAAAAAACATTCAGTACTTC | CASSLTEKNIQYF
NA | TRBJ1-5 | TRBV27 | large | TGTGCCAGCAGCCTCAGGGGCGGCAATCAGCCCCAGCATTTT | CASSLRGGNQPQHF
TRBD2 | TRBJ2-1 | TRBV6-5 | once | TGTGCCAGCGGGGGGGGACTAGGAATTTACAATGAGCAGTTCTTC | CASGGGLGIYNEQFF
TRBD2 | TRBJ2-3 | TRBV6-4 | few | TGTGCCAGCAGTGGGGGTACTAGCGGGAGTGGCACAGATACGCAGTATTTT | CASSGGTSGSGTDTQYF
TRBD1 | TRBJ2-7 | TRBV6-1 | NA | TGTGCCATCAGTGAAAGGGGGCTCGAGGACGAGCAGTACTTC | CAISERGLEDEQYF